Shown below are 9 T cell receptor beta chains from a single sample sequenced in a study of cytomegalovirus exposure and HLA in healthy donors. Vbeta (60) and Jbeta (13) primers were used in the PCR. Clones were sequenced by immunoSEQ multiplex PCR, and TCRdb holds only the in-frame ones, with some missing. The table lists more than 90,000 clones, roughly 82% of them singletons. Sequencing was performed on PBMCs. Source of these receptors: a human donor in good health.

The V gene is TRBV5-6, the J gene TRBJ2-7, with 10 bases aligning to TRBD1. This CDR3 spans 13 amino acids. From germline, CDR1 is SGHDT and CDR2 YYEEEE. The ends lost 4 bases at V and 6 bases at J; junction bases unmatched: 4. The CDR3 DNA sequence: TGTGCCAGCAGCGCGGACAGGGGGGCCGAGCAGTACTTC. This codes for CASSADRGAEQYF. Filled out from reference TRBV5-6 and TRBJ2-7, the complete variable domain reads DAGVTQSPTHLIKTRGQQVTLRCSPKSGHDTVSWYQQALGQGPQFIFQYYEEEERQRGNFPDRFSGHQFPNYSSELNVNALLLGDSALYLCASSADRGAEQYFGPGTRLTVT.

The chain carries TRBV6-4 and TRBJ2-6; a possible D gene is TRBD1 (6 bases). The V and J ends lost 11 bases and 0 bases respectively, with 14 bases between them. The CDR3 loop spans 15 amino acids. Per the germline V gene, CDR1 is MRHNA and CDR2 is SNTAGT. CDR3 sequence reads: CARLQGNSGANVLTF. CDR3 sequence (DNA): TGTGCCCGCCTACAGGGAAACTCTGGGGCCAACGTCCTGACTTTC.

The chain is built from TRBV10-1 and TRBJ2-3; TRBD2 agrees at 7 bases. J lost 1 base, V lost 3 bases, and 4 bases had no gene match. Germline V gene lookup returns CDR1 WNHNN and CDR2 SYGVQD (reference sequence). The CDR3 has 15 residues. CDR3 DNA sequence: TGCGCCAGCAGTGATACTCGGGGGGGCACAGATACGCAGTATTTT. Translated, it gives CASSDTRGGTDTQYF.

J is TRBJ2-6 and V is TRBV5-5; D is unresolved. CDR3 length equals 16 residues. Germline V gene data show CDR1 as SGHKS and CDR2 as YYEKEE (reference sequence). The V end was cut by 2 bases, the J end by 0 bases, with 9 bases between. The CDR3 is CASSFEAPSGANVLTF. In DNA, the CDR3 is TGTGCCAGCAGCTTCGAAGCGCCCTCTGGGGCCAACGTCCTGACTTTC.

This clone has only a few counts. The genes are TRBV11-2 and TRBJ2-7; TRBD2 aligns across 10 bases. CDR1 SGHAT and CDR2 FQNNGV come from the germline V gene. The CDR3 contains 14 residues. The J segment lost 4 bases and the V segment lost 5 bases, leaving 5 bases of the junction unmatched. This CDR3 reads CASSGVSGGYEQYF. The CDR3 bases are TGTGCCAGCAGCGGGGTTAGCGGGGGGTACGAGCAGTACTTC.

This chain links TRBV2 with TRBJ1-4; weak D call: TRBD1 (5 bases). This CDR3 is built from 14 residues. Germline CDR1 SNHLY, CDR2 FYNNEI. Between the trimmed V and J ends, which lost 3 bases and 5 bases, there was a span of 10 bases. The CDR3 is CASSETVLNEKLFF. CDR3 DNA: TGTGCCAGCAGTGAGACAGTTTTAAATGAAAAACTGTTTTTT.

The J gene is TRBJ1-5, the V gene TRBV19; D is uncertain. Germline CDR1 reads LNHDA; CDR2 reads SQIVND (reference sequence). V gave up 6 bases and J gave up 6 bases, with 15 bases separating them. CDR3 length: 14 amino acids. This CDR3 is CASSPQEAIQPQHF. DNA of the CDR3: TGTGCCAGTAGCCCTCAGGAGGCTATTCAGCCCCAGCATTTT.

The chain is built from TRBV21-1 and TRBJ2-7; TRBD1 was called by the table and not checked on the DNA. TRBV21-1 is labeled a pseudogene. The CDR3 consists of 12 residues. CDR3: CASRQGPYEQYF. CDR3 nucleotides: TGTGCCAGCAGACAGGGTCCTTACGAGCAGTACTTC.

The chain is built from TRBV27 and TRBJ1-3; D gene unclear. Germline CDR1 is MNHEY and CDR2 is SMNVEV (reference sequence). Trimming cost V 6 bases and J 0 bases, with 21 bases left between them. The CDR3 is 18 residues long. CDR3 DNA: TGTGCCAGCAGACCCCGCCCTGGACCGGGGTTCTCTGGAAACACCATATATTTT. It translates to CASRPRPGPGFSGNTIYF.